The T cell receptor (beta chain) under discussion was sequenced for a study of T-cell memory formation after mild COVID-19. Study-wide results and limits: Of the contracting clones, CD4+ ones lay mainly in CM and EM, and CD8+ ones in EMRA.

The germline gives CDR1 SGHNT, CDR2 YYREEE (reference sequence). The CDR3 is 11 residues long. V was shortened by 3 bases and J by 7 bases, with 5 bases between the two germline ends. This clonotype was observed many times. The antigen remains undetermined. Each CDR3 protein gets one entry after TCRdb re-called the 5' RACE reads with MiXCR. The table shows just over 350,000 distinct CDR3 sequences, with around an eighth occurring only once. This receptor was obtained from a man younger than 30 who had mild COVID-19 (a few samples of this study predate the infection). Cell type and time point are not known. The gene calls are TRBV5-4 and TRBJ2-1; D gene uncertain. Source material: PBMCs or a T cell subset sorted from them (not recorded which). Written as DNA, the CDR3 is TGTGCCAGCAGCTGGGGTAATGAGCAGTTCTTC. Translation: CASSWGNEQFF.